This T cell receptor (beta chain) comes out of a study of beta chain features in type 1 diabetes. General observations from the study: For cells with high TCR expression, cDNA sequencing could yield over-representation. It was among patients, rather than healthy donors, that naive, central memory and Treg TCRB repertoires appeared more similar. Shorter TCRB CDR3s, moderately but significantly so, were found in Type 1 diabetes patients in all four CD4+ subsets.

On this clone itself: Its specificity is not known.

The J segment lost 8 bases and the V segment lost 2 bases, leaving 9 bases of the junction unmatched. This CDR3 has 16 amino acids. Germline-derived CDR1 and CDR2 are LGHNA and YNFKEQ. The sequenced template was cDNA made from the entire isolated RNA. Using immunoSEQ multiplex PCR, the repertoire was profiled, and TCRdb retains in-frame clones only, with some absent. The data show under 300,000 clones, about 30% seen once. The chain links TRBV4-2 to TRBJ1-4; TRBD1 matches 9 bases. Input material: central memory CD4+ T cells from blood. The receptor comes from a man younger than 40 in good health. The chain's CDR3 is CASSQPMTGGEEKLFF. CDR3 DNA sequence: TGTGCCAGCAGCCAACCAATGACAGGGGGAGAGGAAAAACTGTTTTTT.